This TCR beta chain was sequenced for a study of blood T cell repertoires in COVID-19. As for the study in general: COVID-19 samples from acute and convalescent phases originated in the United States, Italy and Spain. The cDNA or gDNA used as material had been derived from T cells, B-cell-depleted T cells, or PBMCs.

The CDR3 sequence is 13 residues long. V was pared by 5 bases and J by 7 bases, with 14 bases between. Per germline, CDR1 MGHDK and CDR2 SYGVNS. In the authors' methods: The authors estimated nucleated cell counts from reference gene primer amplification. Profiled with immunoSEQ multiplex PCR; TCRdb holds only in-frame clones, not every one. V, J and clone size were drawn from that table, and D and trimming were deduced from the DNA. The sample lists some 210,000 clones, under 95% occurring once. The sample consisted of peripheral blood. The genes are TRBV25-1 and TRBJ1-1; possible D gene TRBD1, 5 bases. The sequence was obtained from a man aged 25 to 45 with acute or convalescent COVID-19. CDR3 sequence reads: CASSKLTGGEAFF. The CDR3 DNA follows: TGTGCCAGCAGTAAATTAACGGGGGGTGAAGCTTTCTTT.